This passage covers 30 T cell receptor beta chains from one sample sequenced in a study of T cells in Graves' hyperthyroidism and ophthalmopathy (dated by TCRdb to the late 2010s). The method behind the library was multiplex PCR. The sequencing machine was an Illumina HiSeq 2000. The TCR beta CDR3 regions were amplified from the RNA transcripts. For the first round of RT-PCR on the TCR CDR3, the HTBI primer set was used together with the Qiagen OneStep RT-PCR kit. The public reads were reprocessed in TCRdb via fastp at Q25 and MiXCR, keeping in-frame beta chains. When rows share a CDR3 protein, they turn into one entry using the most common DNA and genes. The sample data list some 440,000 distinct CDR3 sequences, and 15% to 18% of these were observed just once. Roughly 7.7% of the sample comes from the top ten. Sample: blood. These receptors came from a woman aged 18-29 years with Graves' hyperthyroidism.

V gene TRBV9 combines with J gene TRBJ2-7, with D maybe TRBD1 (6 bases). There are 14 residues in the CDR3. The germline V gene encodes CDR1 SGDLS and CDR2 YYNGEE. The germline V and J ends were trimmed by 4 bases and 1 base, with 12 bases remaining between them. CDR3 sequence (DNA): TGTGCCAGCAGCATCCTGGACAGTTCCTACGAGCAGTACTTC. This gives the protein CASSILDSSYEQYF.

This clonotype was detected many times. The chain joins TRBV28 to TRBJ1-2; 8 nucleotides align to TRBD1. The CDR3 contains 14 residues. Losses at the gene ends were 5 bases for V and 6 bases for J; bases not matched to a gene: 8. CDR1 and CDR2 (germline): MDHEN, SYDVKM. CDR3 nucleotide sequence: TGTGCCAGCAGTCCACGACAGGGGTTGCATGGCTACACCTTC. Its translation is CASSPRQGLHGYTF.

V and J are TRBV2 and TRBJ2-2, with a weak D call TRBD2 (6 bases). V gave up 5 bases and J gave up 4 bases, with 11 bases separating them. This CDR3 spans 14 amino acids. CDR1 and CDR2 from the germline V gene are SNHLY and FYNNEI. DNA for the CDR3: TGTGCCAGCAGTCCTAGCGCGGGCACCGGGGAGCTGTTTTTT. Protein sequence: CASSPSAGTGELFF.

The rearrangement joins TRBV19 to TRBJ1-2, with 8 bases lining up with TRBD1. The CDR3 has 13 amino acids. Germline lookup yields CDR1 LNHDA and CDR2 SQIVND (reference sequence). V lost 9 bases, J lost 3 bases, and 6 bases stayed unmatched. CDR3 loop: CASTGGEDYGYTF. The CDR3 nucleotides read TGTGCCAGCACAGGGGGAGAGGACTATGGCTACACCTTC.

This clonotype came up many times. The chain is built from TRBV4-1 and TRBJ2-7, with 7 bases that match TRBD1. The CDR3 is 16 amino acids. Germline V CDR1 and CDR2: MGHRA, YSYEKL. The V and J ends lost 0 bases and 2 bases, in that order; junction bases with no gene match: 7. This CDR3 reads CASSQEVGGAPYEQYF. The CDR3 DNA follows: TGCGCCAGCAGCCAAGAGGTAGGGGGCGCGCCCTACGAGCAGTACTTC.

The rearrangement uses TRBV5-1 and TRBJ2-7, with TRBD2 identical over 11 bases. Germline assignment: CDR1 SGHRS and CDR2 YFSETQ. The CDR3 has 15 amino acids. V dropped 3 bases and J dropped 1; count of bases not matched to a gene: 3. In nucleotides, the CDR3 is TGCGCCAGCAGCTGGGGACTAGCGGATTCCTACGAGCAGTACTTC. Amino acid sequence: CASSWGLADSYEQYF.

The gene calls are TRBV14 and TRBJ2-5; weak D call: TRBD2 (6 bases). Germline V lookup: CDR1 SGHDN, CDR2 FVKESK. The CDR3 has 17 amino acids. The V end lost 4 bases, the J end lost 2 bases, and 20 bases lay between the germline ends. The CDR3, as DNA: TGTGCCAGCAGCCCTGAACTCGGGACTCCTCTTCAAGAGACCCAGTACTTC. This gives the protein CASSPELGTPLQETQYF.

The genes are TRBV12-3 or TRBV12-4 and TRBJ1-1; 7 bases are shared with TRBD1. The CDR3 length is 13 residues. The V gene end was trimmed by 6 bases and the J gene end by 4 bases; junction bases not matched to a gene: 5. The CDR3 loop is CASRYGTATEAFF. The CDR3 DNA reads as TGTGCCAGCAGATACGGGACAGCCACTGAAGCTTTCTTT.

This clonotype was counted a few times. The chain is built from TRBV30 and TRBJ2-1; D ambiguous. CDR3 length: 15 amino acids. V was trimmed by 0 bases and J by 8 bases, leaving 17 bases between them. CDR1 GTSNPN and CDR2 SVGIG come from the germline V gene (reference sequence). Here the CDR3 reads CAWSVGTATPDEQFF. As DNA, the CDR3 is TGTGCCTGGAGTGTAGGAACTGCCACGCCCGATGAGCAGTTCTTC.

This clonotype was observed a handful of times. The chain employs TRBV19 and TRBJ2-7; 10 bases fit TRBD1. J lost 4 bases, V lost 3 bases, and 3 bases had no gene match. Germline V gives CDR1 LNHDA, CDR2 SQIVND (reference sequence). The CDR3 is made up of 14 amino acids. The CDR3 DNA sequence: TGTGCCAGTAGTATCGGGACAGGGGTTTACGAGCAGTACTTC. Encoded protein: CASSIGTGVYEQYF.

The chain combines TRBV7-6 with TRBJ2-2; D unclear. V was clipped by 2 bases and J by 7 bases, with 8 bases between them. Germline CDR1 SGHVS, CDR2 FNYEAQ. The CDR3 spans 13 residues. CDR3 nucleotides: TGTGCCAGCAGCTTATCGAGAGGCGGGGAGCTGTTTTTT. Amino acid sequence: CASSLSRGGELFF.

This clonotype was counted between two and nine times. The rearrangement links TRBV19 to TRBJ2-7; the match to TRBD1 covers 8 bases. Germline V gene sequence: CDR1 LNHDA, CDR2 SQIVND (reference sequence). V was clipped by 6 bases and J by 6 bases; unmatched bases: 7. The length of the CDR3 is 13 residues. The CDR3 DNA is TGTGCCAGTAGCACCACAGGGGGACCCGAGCAGTACTTC. Residues: CASSTTGGPEQYF.

The chain links TRBV4-1 to TRBJ1-5; D is perhaps TRBD1 (6 bases). Trimming cost V 0 bases and J 6 bases, with 12 bases left between them. The CDR3 contains 15 residues. Germline CDR1 and CDR2: MGHRA and YSYEKL. The CDR3 DNA reads as TGCGCCAGCAGCCAAGAGGGAAGGGGGAGTCAGCCCCAGCATTTT. Its translation is CASSQEGRGSQPQHF.

There are many counts of this clonotype. The chain uses TRBV18 and TRBJ2-5, with 7 nucleotides matching TRBD2. The CDR3 has 14 residues. After removal of 3 bases from V and 5 bases from J, the junction contained 6 bases not matched to a gene. CDR1 KGHSH and CDR2 LQKENI come from the germline V gene. The CDR3 DNA is TGTGCCAGCTCACCTCAGGGACTAAGGGAGACCCAGTACTTC. Protein sequence: CASSPQGLRETQYF.

This clonotype was observed a few times. The chain couples TRBV25-1 to TRBJ2-3; the D gene is possibly TRBD2 (7 bases). V was clipped by 4 bases and J by 1 base, with 27 bases between them. The germline V gene has CDR1 MGHDK and CDR2 SYGVNS. This CDR3 comprises 20 residues. In DNA form, the CDR3 reads TGTGCCAGCAGTGCTACTCGGGCCCTTCCAGGGGAGGGAGGCACAGATACGCAGTATTTT. Amino acids: CASSATRALPGEGGTDTQYF.

The rearrangement joins TRBV2 to TRBJ2-1; D is ambiguous. CDR1 and CDR2 from the germline V gene are SNHLY and FYNNEI. This CDR3 has 13 residues. The ends were cut back, 7 bases at V and 2 bases at J, with 9 bases in the middle. CDR3 loop: CASKIPPYNEQFF. In DNA, the CDR3 is TGTGCCAGCAAGATCCCCCCCTACAATGAGCAGTTCTTC. Full variable domain (missing parts from reference TRBV2 and TRBJ2-1): EPEVTQTPSHQVTQMGQEVILRCVPISNHLYFYWYRQILGQKVEFLVSFYNNEISEKSEIFDDQFSVERPDGSNFTLKIRSTKLEDSAMYFCASKIPPYNEQFFGPGTRLTVL.

This clonotype was seen a handful of times. CDR3 region: CASSLGGTGTNEKLFF. The CDR3 nucleotides are TGCGCCAGCAGCTTGGGCGGGACCGGAACTAATGAAAAACTGTTTTTT. The chain is built from TRBV5-1 and TRBJ1-4, with D tentatively TRBD1 (5 bases). Trimming took 0 bases from V and 1 from J, leaving 10 bases between them. Germline CDR1 and CDR2: SGHRS and YFSETQ. The CDR3 covers 16 residues.

This clonotype was detected ten times or more. The rearrangement joins TRBV18 to TRBJ1-2; D is ambiguous. Germline lookup yields CDR1 KGHSH and CDR2 LQKENI. CDR3 size: 14 residues. V was pared by 0 bases and J by 6 bases, with 11 bases between. The CDR3 protein is CASSPPVGKDGYTF. CDR3 sequence (DNA): TGTGCCAGCTCACCACCGGTAGGGAAGGATGGCTACACCTTC.

This clonotype has a count of ten or more. This chain links TRBV3-1 with TRBJ1-1, with a weak D call TRBD1 (6 bases). This CDR3 comprises 16 residues. Trimming took off 0 bases at V and 5 bases at J, with 16 bases between the two ends. From germline, CDR1 is LGHDT and CDR2 YNNKEL (reference sequence). CDR3 bases: TGTGCCAGCAGCCAAGATTGGGCAGGGGCTGGGACTGAAGCTTTCTTT. Protein product: CASSQDWAGAGTEAFF.

Notes on this clonotype: One base away lies a much larger clone, so this may be a sequencing read error. This chain connects TRBV18 to TRBJ2-1; 10 nucleotides agree with TRBD2. Germline lookup yields CDR1 KGHSH and CDR2 LQKENI. This CDR3 is 16 amino acids long. The chain's CDR3 is CASSPILAGFYNEQSF. The CDR3 bases are TGTGCCAGCTCACCTATACTAGCGGGGTTTTACAATGAGCAGTCCTTC.

This clonotype was detected only a few times. V usage is TRBV7-3 and J usage is TRBJ2-2; D possibly uses TRBD1 or TRBD2 (5 bases each). CDR3 length equals 14 residues. Trimming cost V 7 bases and J 3 bases, with 12 bases left between them. Germline V gene sequence: CDR1 SGHTA, CDR2 FQGTGA. The CDR3 protein is CASKLLGDTGELFF. The CDR3 region has the DNA TGTGCCAGCAAGCTCCTGGGGGACACCGGGGAGCTGTTTTTT.

This clonotype was counted many times. The chain combines TRBV5-1 with TRBJ2-1; a possible D gene is TRBD2 (6 bases). The CDR3 has 15 residues. Germline lookup yields CDR1 SGHRS and CDR2 YFSETQ. V was shortened by 3 bases and J by 8 bases, with 18 bases between the two germline ends. The DNA for the CDR3 is TGCGCCAGCAGCTCCGGGAGCTCTCGGTCCCATGAGCAGTTCTTC. This codes for CASSSGSSRSHEQFF.

Many counts were recorded for this clonotype. The chain employs TRBV20-1 and TRBJ1-6, with 8 nucleotides matching TRBD1. This CDR3 region has 13 residues. Germline trimming cut 3 bases from V and 6 bases from J; bases unmatched to any gene: 1. The V gene's germline CDR1 is DFQATT and CDR2 SNEGSKA (reference sequence). The DNA for the CDR3 is TGCAGTGCTAGGACAGGGGTTAATTCACCCCTCCACTTT. Protein sequence: CSARTGVNSPLHF.

This clonotype was seen at least ten times. This rearrangement joins TRBV5-1 to TRBJ2-5, with D unresolved. Germline loops: CDR1 SGHRS, CDR2 YFSETQ. The CDR3 loop spans 12 amino acids. V was clipped by 4 bases and J by 5 bases, with 9 bases between them. CDR3 sequence (DNA): TGCGCCAGCAGCCGGAGTCGCGAGACCCAGTACTTC. Encoded protein: CASSRSRETQYF.

This clonotype was seen ten or more times. The gene calls are TRBV7-8 and TRBJ1-2; the D is unclear. CDR3 length: 14 amino acids. Per the germline V gene, CDR1 is SGHVS and CDR2 is FQNEAQ. V lost 1 base and J 6 bases, leaving 12 bases between the germline ends. The CDR3 region has the DNA TGTGCCAGCAGCTTAGTACTAGTGGGAGATGGCTACACCTTC. Translating gives CASSLVLVGDGYTF.

About this clonotype itself: This could be a read error, since a much larger clone is one nucleotide away. J is TRBJ2-7 and V is TRBV10-2; D possibly corresponds to TRBD2 (6 bases). Germline assignment: CDR1 WSHSY and CDR2 SAAADI. The CDR3 totals 12 residues. The CDR3 DNA reads as TGCGCCAGCAGCCACACGGACTACGAGCGGTACTTC. Protein sequence: CASSHTDYERYF.

The table lists this clonotype with a few counts. The rearrangement joins TRBV6-6 to TRBJ2-3, with 8 bases identical to TRBD2. This CDR3 has 16 residues. Germline V CDR1 and CDR2: MNHNY, SVGAGI (reference sequence). J gave up 5 bases and V 1 base, and 8 bases lay outside the gene matches. CDR3 bases: TGTGCCAGCAGTTACTTTCCGGGGGGGCCGGGAGATACGCAGTATTTT. It specifies CASSYFPGGPGDTQYF.

At least ten counts were recorded for this clonotype. This chain links TRBV20-1 with TRBJ1-1, with D possibly matching TRBD1 (6 bases). V was cut by 6 bases and J by 4 bases, with 18 bases left in between. This CDR3 is built from 14 residues. Germline V gene lookup returns CDR1 DFQATT and CDR2 SNEGSKA (reference sequence). CDR3 in DNA: TGCAGTGCCGAGAGTGGGGGGGCGGGCACTGAAGCTTTCTTT. Translating it yields CSAESGGAGTEAFF.

This clonotype has more than one count but fewer than ten. The rearrangement links TRBV5-6 to TRBJ2-7, with D maybe TRBD2 (5 bases). Trimming removed 2 bases at V and 7 bases at J, with 22 bases between. Germline V CDR1 and CDR2: SGHDT, YYEEEE. CDR3 length equals 16 residues. The CDR3 region is CASSFNSQPGSGEQYF. DNA of the CDR3: TGTGCCAGCAGCTTTAATTCACAGCCCGGATCGGGGGAGCAGTACTTC.

At least ten counts were recorded for this clonotype. The chain uses TRBV20-1 and TRBJ1-1; D possibly corresponds to TRBD1 (6 bases). The germline CDR1 and CDR2 sequences are DFQATT and SNEGSKA (reference sequence). Trimming pared 6 bases from V and 0 bases from J, leaving 20 bases between. CDR3 size: 16 residues. The CDR3 reads CSAREPGRGMNTEAFF. DNA of the CDR3: TGCAGTGCACGCGAGCCGGGCAGGGGAATGAACACTGAAGCTTTCTTT.